These 9 T cell receptor beta chains were all obtained from the same sample, sequenced in a study of T-cell reconstitution after alpha-beta-depleted transplantation in children (dated by TCRdb to between 2015 and 2016). To prepare the library, PCR was applied. The sequencer listed for this sample is Illumina HiSeq 2500. TCR libraries were prepared with molecular barcoding, using unique molecular identifiers to normalize TCRbeta repertoire quantification. TCRdb handled the public reads itself, with Q25 trimming in fastp and clone calling in MiXCR, and kept productive beta chains. Each record represents a unique CDR3 protein, reported with the most common genes and DNA among its rows. The sample yields around 700,000 distinct CDR3 sequences; about 12% were counted once. The top ten clonotypes cover around 0.76% of the sample. Read against the paper, the sample's treatment or condition label means: allogeneic hematopoietic cell transplantation with graft depleted of TCRalphabeta T cells and CD19 B cells.

The material sequenced was PBMCs, taken before TCRalphabeta/CD19-depleted stem cell transplant. Every receptor here comes from a girl between 2 and 10 years old with congenital amegakaryocytic thrombocytopenia, due to receive a stem cell transplant.

To note about this clonotype: This could be a read error, since a much larger clone is one nucleotide away. The gene calls are TRBV5-1 and TRBJ1-2, with TRBD1 identical over 9 bases. CDR1 is SGHRS and CDR2 is YFSETQ in the germline V gene. Germline trimming cut 0 bases from V and 12 bases from J; bases unmatched to any gene: 9. This CDR3 has 14 amino acids. The CDR3 DNA reads TGCGCCAGCAGCTTGGGGGACAGGGTGGAGGGCGACACCTTC. Protein sequence: CASSLGDRVEGDTF.

In this sample, this clonotype turned up many times. The chain is built from TRBV7-8 and TRBJ1-5, with TRBD1 matching 7 bases. Germline assignment: CDR1 SGHVS and CDR2 FQNEAQ. V lost 4 bases, J lost 5 bases, and 5 bases stayed unmatched. There are 14 residues in the CDR3. CDR3 nucleotides: TGTGCCAGCAGCTCTACAGGGGCGCATCAGCCCCAGCATTTT. Translating it yields CASSSTGAHQPQHF. The variable domain in full, completed from reference TRBV7-8 and TRBJ1-5, reads GAGVSQSPRYKVAKRGQDVALRCDPISGHVSLFWYQQALGQGPEFLTYFQNEAQLDKSGLPSDRFFAERPEGSVSTLKIQRTQQEDSAVYLCASSSTGAHQPQHFGDGTRLSIL.

This clonotype came up a few times. The V call is TRBV27, the J call TRBJ2-7; a weak D match, TRBD1 (5 bases). Trimming took 6 bases from V and 3 from J, leaving 12 bases between them. The CDR3 length is 13 residues. From germline, CDR1 is MNHEY and CDR2 SMNVEV (reference sequence). CDR3 loop: CASSPDRIYEQYF. CDR3 nucleotides: TGTGCCAGCAGCCCCGACAGAATCTACGAGCAGTACTTC.

This clonotype was counted between two and nine times. The chain has TRBV5-1 and TRBJ2-3, with 8 nucleotides matching TRBD1. The ends lost 1 base at V and 6 bases at J; junction bases unmatched: 10. CDR3 length: 16 amino acids. Germline V gives CDR1 SGHRS, CDR2 YFSETQ. CDR3 sequence: CASSLPGQGRGDTQYF. The CDR3 DNA is TGCGCCAGCAGCTTGCCAGGACAGGGACGAGGTGATACGCAGTATTTT.

There are many counts of this clonotype. One end of the junction varies from germline; a read error may be responsible. V and J are TRBV12-3 or TRBV12-4 and TRBJ1-1; perhaps TRBD1 as D (5 bases). The CDR3 consists of 13 residues. The CDR3 reads CASSLVGDTEAFF. CDR3 in DNA: TGCGCCAGCAGCTTGGTAGGGGACACTGAAGCTTTCTTT.

In its sample, this clonotype was seen once. A read error may produce the germline difference seen at one junction end. The chain links TRBV10-3 to TRBJ2-1, with 8 bases identical to TRBD2. CDR1 is ENHRY, CDR2 SYGVKD, per germline. The CDR3 sequence is 14 residues long. The CDR3 DNA sequence: TGTGCCATCACCAGCGGGAGCTCCTACAATGAGCAGCTCTTC. It codes for CAITSGSSYNEQLF.

This clonotype was seen at least ten times. V is TRBV20-1 and J is TRBJ2-3; the D call may be TRBD1 or TRBD2 (5 bases each). V dropped 0 bases and J dropped 0 bases, with 10 bases sitting between them. Germline V lookup: CDR1 DFQATT, CDR2 SNEGSKA (reference sequence). The CDR3 is made up of 15 amino acids. CDR3 sequence: CSAREQDSSTDTQYF. In DNA, the CDR3 is TGCAGTGCTAGAGAACAGGACTCTAGCACAGATACGCAGTATTTT.

This clonotype has a count of ten or more. A read error may account for a junction end that differs from germline. J is TRBJ2-1 and V is TRBV24-1; no definite D call. CDR3 length: 8 amino acids. The germline V gene encodes CDR1 KGHDR and CDR2 SFDVKD. CDR3 nucleotide sequence: TGTGCCACCGGTGAGCAGTTCTTC. It is translated as CATGEQFF.

The CDR3 region has the DNA TGCAGTGCTGGCGGGAGATCAGATACGCAGTATTTT. As protein: CSAGGRSDTQYF. The chain is built from TRBV20-1 and TRBJ2-3; 7 bases align to TRBD2. Germline V CDR1 and CDR2: DFQATT, SNEGSKA (reference sequence). With 5 bases clipped from V and 4 bases from J, the junction kept 3 bases outside the gene matches. The CDR3 covers 12 residues.